Listed below are T cell receptor beta chains from one sample, sequenced in a study of radiotherapy plus CTLA-4 blockade in lung cancer. The data were produced by immunoSEQ multiplex PCR, yet TCRdb's version contains in-frame clones alone and is incomplete. The table has 77,000 or so clones, roughly four fifths seen once. The sequencing used peripheral blood, collected from a patient treated with radiotherapy plus ipilimumab. Source of these receptors: a human donor with non-small cell lung cancer whose response to radiotherapy plus ipilimumab could not be evaluated. The CDR3 runs from the conserved cysteine through the conserved F or W. D genes are given only for firm matches. Some rows mark clone size as missing; the rest say once, few, many or name a class of expanded clone.

CDR3 DNA: TGTGCCAGCAGCACCGGAGGGGGCGGCTACACCTTC; CDR3 protein: CASSTGGGGYTF; clone size: -; J gene: TRBJ1-2; D gene: TRBD1; V gene: TRBV7-2; CDR3 length: 12
CDR3 DNA: TGTGCCATCGAGAGGACTAGCGGGGGGCTGAACACCGGGGAGCTGTTTTTT; CDR3 protein: CAIERTSGGLNTGELFF; clone size: -; J gene: TRBJ2-2; D gene: TRBD2; V gene: TRBV10-3; CDR3 length: 17
CDR3 DNA: TGCAGCGTCGGACAGGGGCCCATGATCCTTTTCCCCTTC; CDR3 protein: CSVGQGPMILFPF; clone size: -; J gene: TRBJ1-2; D gene: TRBD1; V gene: TRBV29-1; CDR3 length: 13
CDR3 DNA: TGTGCCAGCAGCTTGGTCCAGGCGAAGAACTATGGCTACACCTTC; CDR3 protein: CASSLVQAKNYGYTF; clone size: -; J gene: TRBJ1-2; D gene: -; V gene: TRBV5-4; CDR3 length: 15
CDR3 DNA: TGTGCCAGCAGCCTTTTAGCGGGAGACAATGAGCAGTTCTTC; CDR3 protein: CASSLLAGDNEQFF; clone size: -; J gene: TRBJ2-1; D gene: TRBD2; V gene: TRBV11-3; CDR3 length: 14
CDR3 DNA: TGTGCCAGCAGCTTAGATCTCACGGTGCTCCACTCTGGAAACACCATATATTTT; CDR3 protein: CASSLDLTVLHSGNTIYF; clone size: -; J gene: TRBJ1-3; D gene: -; V gene: TRBV11-2; CDR3 length: 18
CDR3 DNA: TGTGCCAGCAGTATGACAGGGACCAATCAGCCCCAGCATTTT; CDR3 protein: CASSMTGTNQPQHF; clone size: -; J gene: TRBJ1-5; D gene: TRBD1; V gene: TRBV27; CDR3 length: 14
CDR3 DNA: TGCGCCAGCAGCAATAGGGCGAGGGAGTCTGGAAACACCATATATTTT; CDR3 protein: CASSNRARESGNTIYF; clone size: -; J gene: TRBJ1-3; D gene: -; V gene: TRBV4-1; CDR3 length: 16
CDR3 DNA: TGTGCCAGCAGACTATACCCAAATAGCGGGTGGAATGAGCAGTTCTTC; CDR3 protein: CASRLYPNSGWNEQFF; clone size: few; J gene: TRBJ2-1; D gene: TRBD2; V gene: TRBV27; CDR3 length: 16
CDR3 DNA: TGTGCCAGTACCAGACAGGGCAAGGATGGCTACACCTTC; CDR3 protein: CASTRQGKDGYTF; clone size: -; J gene: TRBJ1-2; D gene: TRBD1; V gene: TRBV19; CDR3 length: 13
CDR3 DNA: TGTGCCAGCACCACAGTTTGGAGGGCGAAGGACACTGAAGCTTTCTTT; CDR3 protein: CASTTVWRAKDTEAFF; clone size: -; J gene: TRBJ1-1; D gene: -; V gene: TRBV28; CDR3 length: 16
CDR3 DNA: TGTGCCAGCAGTTACTCGGCGGGCACAGATACGCAGTATTTT; CDR3 protein: CASSYSAGTDTQYF; clone size: few; J gene: TRBJ2-3; D gene: -; V gene: TRBV6-5; CDR3 length: 14
CDR3 DNA: TGTGCCAGCAGCGGGGCTTACGAGCAGTACTTC; CDR3 protein: CASSGAYEQYF; clone size: few; J gene: TRBJ2-7; D gene: -; V gene: TRBV7-2; CDR3 length: 11
CDR3 DNA: TGTGCCTGGAGTGTACCTGGACTAGTGCTTTTCGCGAACACCGGGGAGCTGTTTTTT; CDR3 protein: CAWSVPGLVLFANTGELFF; clone size: -; J gene: TRBJ2-2; D gene: TRBD2; V gene: TRBV30; CDR3 length: 19